The entry that follows covers one TCR beta chain sequence. What this receptor recognizes is not known. Base qualities are not recorded, but no much larger clone differs from it by a single base. The sample belongs to a study of T cells after yellow fever vaccination (dated by TCRdb to between 2018 and 2020). In terms of the full investigation: The SMART-Seq v4 Ultra Low Input RNA kit was used to prepare libraries from fractions with low cell numbers. To follow T-cell clones before and after both primary and booster YFV17D yellow fever vaccination, bulk TCR alpha and beta repertoires underwent longitudinal sequencing. The cohort comprised two healthy male donors, one aged 18 to 30 and one aged 30 to 40 years. Bulk PBMC replicates and cell subsets were isolated from blood drawn at multiple timepoints before and after both primary and secondary immunization. Study-wide findings and limitations: The secondary T-cell response was weaker than the primary response but faster, peaking on day 5 instead of day 15. Most clones expanded after primary vaccination were re-detected after the booster (almost 98% of CD4 and around 86% of CD8), suggesting broad memory maintenance. Because only a couple of donors were included in the study, the extent to which the findings can be generalized is limited. Computational filtering was needed because FACS-sorted repertoires could contain abundant contaminating clonotypes from the bulk population. A small fraction of clonotypes showed up in both the CD4 and CD8 compartments, probably as a result of convergent recombination.

Interpreted using the paper, the treatment or condition label stands for: live attenuated yellow fever vaccine strain. PBMCs were isolated from peripheral blood using a standard Ficoll-Paque protocol. Dynabeads CD4 and CD8 positive selection kits were used to isolate CD4 and CD8 T-cell fractions. RNA was extracted with TriZol from bulk PBMCs, CD4 and CD8 fractions, and dextramer-positive and dextramer-negative fractions. The germline V gene supplies CDR1 SGHTA and CDR2 FQGNSA. The CDR3 spans 14 residues, from the cysteine through the phenylalanine. Here the CDR3 DNA is all that survives: 42 bases in frame from base 1. Ends trimmed: V by 11 bases, J by 8 bases; bases unmatched to a gene: 10. Synthesis of TCR cDNA relied on 5'RACE template switching, a step that introduced a universal primer site along with unique molecular identifiers. cDNA synthesis was primed from both the TCR alpha and TCR beta constant segments. Libraries were amplified in two PCR steps, with sample barcodes and sequencing adapters added in the second step. Libraries were sequenced on Illumina HiSeq 2500 (2x100 bp) or NovaSeq (2x150 bp). The source study handled its data this way. MIGEC handled demultiplexing of reads and collapsing into UMI consensus sequences, while MiXCR performed V(D)J alignment. Vaccine-responding clonotypes were identified with edgeR using replicate PBMC samples, with FDR below 0.01 and a log2 fold change above 5 up to day 15 being required. CD4 or CD8 identity was assigned to each bulk clonotype according to whether the clonotype was present at higher abundance in the sequenced CD4 repertoire or the sequenced CD8 repertoire. TCRdb ran its own pipeline on the public reads, namely fastp trimming at Q25 and MiXCR clone calling, and kept in-frame beta chains. Rows with one shared CDR3 protein collapse into an entry with the most common genes and DNA. The V and J calls come from TCRdb's annotation, not from the publication. This sample gives 140,000 to 150,000 distinct CDR3 sequences in total; 6.6% of them show up just once. The ten largest clones capture 0.5% to 0.65% of the sample.

The TCR originated in a man aged 30 to 45 who received the YFV17D yellow fever vaccine. This specimen consisted of CD4+ T cells sorted from PBMCs, obtained 10 days after the yellow fever booster vaccination. In this chain, TRBV7-2 is recombined with TRBJ2-1; TRBD2 fits 12 bases in the junction. CDR3 region: CASLRTSGIDEQFF. The bases are TGTGCCTCCCTCCGGACTAGCGGGATTGATGAGCAGTTCTTC.